This is a list of T cell receptor beta chains from one sample in a study of T cells in Graves' hyperthyroidism and ophthalmopathy. Using its own MiXCR run on the multiplex PCR reads, TCRdb lists one record per CDR3 protein. Among about 560,000 distinct CDR3 sequences listed, 16% were seen once. The sequenced sample was blood. The receptors here all came from a woman aged 18-29 years with Graves' hyperthyroidism. CDR3s include the opening cysteine and the closing phenylalanine or tryptophan. Clone size is stated in some rows and not others, as once, few, many or a class when expanded.

len: 15; abundance: many; v_gene: TRBV19; CDR3aa: CASSIAQGYSYEQYF
len: 13; abundance: few; v_gene: TRBV29-1; CDR3aa: CSPPPRREGEAFF
len: 11; abundance: few; v_gene: TRBV28; CDR3aa: CASIFGNEQFF
len: 13; abundance: few; v_gene: TRBV29-1; CDR3aa: CSVDGRFTGELFF
len: 14; abundance: -; v_gene: TRBV4-1; CDR3aa: CASSQPRQVLKLFF
len: 16; abundance: many; v_gene: TRBV6-1; CDR3aa: CASSSGGGESYNEQFF
len: 16; abundance: few; v_gene: TRBV7-2; CDR3aa: CASSEPGRMSGNTIYF
len: 15; abundance: many; v_gene: TRBV12-3/TRBV12-4; CDR3aa: CASSFGGSRGYEQYF
len: 17; abundance: -; v_gene: TRBV11-2; CDR3aa: CASSLGPGGDRGSEQFF
len: 14; abundance: few; v_gene: TRBV6-2/TRBV6-3; CDR3aa: CASSYAPGVETQYF